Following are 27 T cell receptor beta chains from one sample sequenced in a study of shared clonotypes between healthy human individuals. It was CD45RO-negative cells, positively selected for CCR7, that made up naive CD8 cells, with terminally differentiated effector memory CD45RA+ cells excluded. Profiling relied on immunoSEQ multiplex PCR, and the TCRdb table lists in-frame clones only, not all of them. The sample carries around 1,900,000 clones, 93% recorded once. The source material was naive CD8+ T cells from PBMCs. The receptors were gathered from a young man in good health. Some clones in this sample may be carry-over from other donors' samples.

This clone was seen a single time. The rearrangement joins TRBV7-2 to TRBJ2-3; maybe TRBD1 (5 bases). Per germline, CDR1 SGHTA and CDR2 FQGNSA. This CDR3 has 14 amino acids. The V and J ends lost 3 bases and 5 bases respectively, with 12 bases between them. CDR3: CASSFRVTRDTQYF. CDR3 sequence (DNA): TGTGCCAGCAGCTTCAGGGTGACGCGAGATACGCAGTATTTT.

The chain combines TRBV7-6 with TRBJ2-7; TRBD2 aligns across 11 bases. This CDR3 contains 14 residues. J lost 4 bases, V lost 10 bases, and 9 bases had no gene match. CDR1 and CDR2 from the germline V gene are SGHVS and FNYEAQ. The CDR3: CATFSGRAGYEQYF. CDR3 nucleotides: TGTGCCACCTTTAGCGGGAGGGCCGGATACGAGCAGTACTTC.

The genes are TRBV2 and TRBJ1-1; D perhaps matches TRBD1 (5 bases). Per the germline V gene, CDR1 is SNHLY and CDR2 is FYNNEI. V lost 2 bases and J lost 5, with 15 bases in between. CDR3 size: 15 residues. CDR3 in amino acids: CASSEFVGGGTEAFF. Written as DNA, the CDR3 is TGTGCCAGCAGTGAATTTGTCGGGGGAGGAACTGAAGCTTTCTTT. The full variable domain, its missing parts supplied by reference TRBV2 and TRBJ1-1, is EPEVTQTPSHQVTQMGQEVILRCVPISNHLYFYWYRQILGQKVEFLVSFYNNEISEKSEIFDDQFSVERPDGSNFTLKIRSTKLEDSAMYFCASSEFVGGGTEAFFGQGTRLTVV.

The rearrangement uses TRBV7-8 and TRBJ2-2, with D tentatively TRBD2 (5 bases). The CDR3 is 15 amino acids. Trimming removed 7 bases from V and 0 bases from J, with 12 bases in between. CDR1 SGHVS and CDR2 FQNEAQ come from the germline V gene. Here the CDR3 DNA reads TGTGCCAGCACCCCGGACTTCGCGAACACCGGGGAGCTGTTTTTT. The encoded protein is CASTPDFANTGELFF.

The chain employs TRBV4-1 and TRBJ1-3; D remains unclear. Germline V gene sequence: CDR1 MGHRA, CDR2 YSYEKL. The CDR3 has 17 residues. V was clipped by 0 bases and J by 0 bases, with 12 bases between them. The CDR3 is CASSQDFGTVSGNTIYF. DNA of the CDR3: TGCGCCAGCAGCCAAGATTTCGGCACGGTCTCTGGAAACACCATATATTTT.

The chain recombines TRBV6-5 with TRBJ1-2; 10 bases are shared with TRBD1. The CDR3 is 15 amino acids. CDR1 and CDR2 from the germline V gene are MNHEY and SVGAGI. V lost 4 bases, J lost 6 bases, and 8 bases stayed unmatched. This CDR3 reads CASSWAGTGEDGYTF. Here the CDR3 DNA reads TGTGCCAGCAGTTGGGCCGGGACAGGGGAAGATGGCTACACCTTC.

For the CDR3, the DNA is TGTGCCAGCAGCTTAGGACCCTGGTATGGCTACACCTTC. Protein: CASSLGPWYGYTF. The J gene is TRBJ1-2, the V gene TRBV7-9; D ambiguous. Germline CDR1 SEHNR, CDR2 FQNEAQ (reference sequence). CDR3 length equals 13 residues. V dropped 1 base and J dropped 5 bases, with 8 bases sitting between them. The full variable domain, with the rest looked up from reference TRBV7-9 and TRBJ1-2, is DTGVSQNPRHKITKRGQNVTFRCDPISEHNRLYWYRQTLGQGPEFLTYFQNEAQLEKSRLLSDRFSAERPKGSFSTLEIQRTEQGDSAMYLCASSLGPWYGYTFGSGTRLTVV.

CDR3 DNA: TGTGCCAGCAGCTTTTATGAGAGCTACGAGCAGTACTTC. Amino acids: CASSFYESYEQYF. The V gene is TRBV5-6, the J gene TRBJ2-7; D is ambiguous. CDR3 size: 13 residues. Trimming removed 2 bases at V and 3 bases at J, with 9 bases between. The germline V gene has CDR1 SGHDT and CDR2 YYEEEE.

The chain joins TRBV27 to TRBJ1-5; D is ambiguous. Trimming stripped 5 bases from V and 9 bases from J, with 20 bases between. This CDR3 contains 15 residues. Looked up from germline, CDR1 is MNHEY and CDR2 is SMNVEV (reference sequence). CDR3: CASSPLDGSLGPQHF. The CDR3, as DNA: TGTGCCAGCAGTCCCCTGGACGGTTCTTTGGGGCCCCAGCATTTT.

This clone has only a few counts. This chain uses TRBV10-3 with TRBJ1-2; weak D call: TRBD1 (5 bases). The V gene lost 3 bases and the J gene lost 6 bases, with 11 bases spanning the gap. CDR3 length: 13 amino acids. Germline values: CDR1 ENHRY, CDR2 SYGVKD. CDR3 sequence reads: CAISDAQGNGYTF. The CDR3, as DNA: TGTGCCATCAGTGATGCCCAGGGTAATGGCTACACCTTC.

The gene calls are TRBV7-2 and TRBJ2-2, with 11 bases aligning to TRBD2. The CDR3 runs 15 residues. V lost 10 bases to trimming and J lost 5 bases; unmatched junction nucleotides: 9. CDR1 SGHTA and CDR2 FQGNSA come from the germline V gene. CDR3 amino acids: CATGIAGGSTGELFF. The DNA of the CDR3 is TGTGCCACCGGAATAGCGGGAGGGTCGACCGGGGAGCTGTTTTTT.

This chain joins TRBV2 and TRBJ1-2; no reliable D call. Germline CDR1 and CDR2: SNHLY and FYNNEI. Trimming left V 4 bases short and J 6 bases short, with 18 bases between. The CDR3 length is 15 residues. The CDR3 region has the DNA TGTGCCAGCAGTGTCTCGCCTGGGGTGGTGGATGGCTACACCTTC. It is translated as CASSVSPGVVDGYTF.

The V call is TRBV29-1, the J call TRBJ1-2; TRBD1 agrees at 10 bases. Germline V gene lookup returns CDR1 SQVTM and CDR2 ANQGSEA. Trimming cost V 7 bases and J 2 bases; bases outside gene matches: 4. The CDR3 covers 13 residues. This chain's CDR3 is CSALGQGNYGYTF. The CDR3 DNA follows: TGCAGCGCCCTGGGACAGGGGAACTATGGCTACACCTTC.

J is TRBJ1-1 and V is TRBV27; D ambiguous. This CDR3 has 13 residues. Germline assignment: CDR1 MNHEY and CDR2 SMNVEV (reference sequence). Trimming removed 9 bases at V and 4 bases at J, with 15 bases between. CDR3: CASYALGSTEAFF. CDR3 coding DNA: TGTGCCAGTTACGCTCTGGGGAGCACTGAAGCTTTCTTT.

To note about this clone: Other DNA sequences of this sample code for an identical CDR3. CDR3 protein: CASSPGTSYEQYF. The CDR3 nucleotides read TGTGCCAGCAGTCCGGGGACCTCCTACGAGCAGTACTTC. The V call is TRBV27, the J call TRBJ2-7; D is perhaps TRBD1 or TRBD2 (5 bases each). V was shortened by 5 bases and J by 0 bases, with 8 bases between the two germline ends. The germline gives CDR1 MNHEY, CDR2 SMNVEV (reference sequence). The CDR3 totals 13 residues.

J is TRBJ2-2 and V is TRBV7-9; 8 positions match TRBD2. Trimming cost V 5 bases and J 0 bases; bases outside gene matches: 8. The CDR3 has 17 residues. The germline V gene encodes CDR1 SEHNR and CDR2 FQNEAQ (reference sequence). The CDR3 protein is CASSTTHSGANTGELFF. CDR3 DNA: TGTGCCAGCAGCACTACTCATAGCGGGGCGAACACCGGGGAGCTGTTTTTT.

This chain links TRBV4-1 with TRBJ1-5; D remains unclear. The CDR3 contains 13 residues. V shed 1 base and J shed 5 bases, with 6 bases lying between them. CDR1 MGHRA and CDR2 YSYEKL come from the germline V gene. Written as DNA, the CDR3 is TGCGCCAGCAGCCAAGTAATGGATCAGCCCCAGCATTTT. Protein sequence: CASSQVMDQPQHF.

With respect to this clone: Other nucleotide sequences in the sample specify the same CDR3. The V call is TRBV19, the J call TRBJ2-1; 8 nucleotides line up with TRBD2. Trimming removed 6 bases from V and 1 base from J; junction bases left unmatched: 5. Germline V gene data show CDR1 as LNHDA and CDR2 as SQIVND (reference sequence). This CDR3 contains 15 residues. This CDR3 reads CASSPGTSSYNEQFF. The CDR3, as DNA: TGTGCCAGTAGCCCCGGGACTAGTTCCTACAATGAGCAGTTCTTC.

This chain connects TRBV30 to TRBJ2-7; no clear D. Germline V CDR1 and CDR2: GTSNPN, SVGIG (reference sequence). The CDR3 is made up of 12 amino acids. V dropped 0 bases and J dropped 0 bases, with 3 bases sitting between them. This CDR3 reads CAWSVDSYEQYF. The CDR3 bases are TGTGCCTGGAGTGTAGACTCCTACGAGCAGTACTTC.

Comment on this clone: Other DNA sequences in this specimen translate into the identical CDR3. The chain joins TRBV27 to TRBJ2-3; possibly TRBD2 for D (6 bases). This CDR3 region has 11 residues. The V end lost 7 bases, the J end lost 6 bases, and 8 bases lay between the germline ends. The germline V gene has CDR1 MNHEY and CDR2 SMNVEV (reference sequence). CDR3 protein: CASIRGDTQYF. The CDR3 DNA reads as TGTGCCAGCATCCGGGGGGATACGCAGTATTTT.

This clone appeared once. DNA for the CDR3: TGTGCCAGCAGCTTGCTTAGCGGGAGGGCGGGTGAGCAGTTCTTC. Its protein is CASSLLSGRAGEQFF. The chain combines TRBV5-6 with TRBJ2-1; TRBD2 matches at 11 bases. Trimming at V came to 1 base and at J to 9 bases, leaving 6 bases not matched to a gene. The CDR3 is 15 residues long. Germline CDR1 SGHDT, CDR2 YYEEEE.

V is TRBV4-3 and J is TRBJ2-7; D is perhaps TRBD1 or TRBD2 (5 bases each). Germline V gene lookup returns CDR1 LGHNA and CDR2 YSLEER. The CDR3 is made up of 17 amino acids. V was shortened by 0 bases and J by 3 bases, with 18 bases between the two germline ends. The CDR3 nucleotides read TGCGCCAGCAGCCAAGATATGATCGACAGTGGGAGCTACGAGCAGTACTTC. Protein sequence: CASSQDMIDSGSYEQYF.

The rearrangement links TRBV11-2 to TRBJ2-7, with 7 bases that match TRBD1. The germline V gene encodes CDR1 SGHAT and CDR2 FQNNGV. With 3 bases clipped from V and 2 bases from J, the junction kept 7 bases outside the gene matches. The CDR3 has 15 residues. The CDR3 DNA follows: TGTGCCAGCAGCTTCCGGGACAGCCGGGCCTACGAGCAGTACTTC. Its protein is CASSFRDSRAYEQYF.

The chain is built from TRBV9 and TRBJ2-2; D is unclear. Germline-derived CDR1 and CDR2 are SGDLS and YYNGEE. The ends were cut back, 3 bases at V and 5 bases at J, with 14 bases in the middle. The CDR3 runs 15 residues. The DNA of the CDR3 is TGTGCCAGCAGCGCCGAAGGCAGATCGACCGGGGAGCTGTTTTTT. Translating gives CASSAEGRSTGELFF.

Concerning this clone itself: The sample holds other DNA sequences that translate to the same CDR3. CDR3 region: CASSYGAGFNEQYF. CDR3 nucleotides: TGTGCCAGCAGTTACGGAGCGGGCTTCAACGAGCAGTACTTC. V and J are TRBV6-5 and TRBJ2-7; a weak D match, TRBD2 (6 bases). This CDR3 has 14 residues. With 2 bases removed from V and 5 bases from J, the gap between germline ends came to 13 bases. In germline, CDR1 is MNHEY, CDR2 SVGAGI.

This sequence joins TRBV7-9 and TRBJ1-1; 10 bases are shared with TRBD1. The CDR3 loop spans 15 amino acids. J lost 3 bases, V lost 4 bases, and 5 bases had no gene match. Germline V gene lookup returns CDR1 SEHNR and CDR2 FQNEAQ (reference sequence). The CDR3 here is CASSSGQGRDTEAFF. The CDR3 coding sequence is TGTGCCAGCAGCTCGGGACAGGGGAGGGACACTGAAGCTTTCTTT.

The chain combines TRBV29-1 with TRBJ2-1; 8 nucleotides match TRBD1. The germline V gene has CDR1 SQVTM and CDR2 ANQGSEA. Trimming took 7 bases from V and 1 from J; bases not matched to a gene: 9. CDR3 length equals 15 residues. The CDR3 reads CSAPGQGASYNEQFF. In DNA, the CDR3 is TGCAGCGCCCCAGGGCAGGGGGCTTCCTACAATGAGCAGTTCTTC.